The 8 T cell receptor beta chains presented below share a single source sample, sequenced in a study of blood T cell repertoires in COVID-19. Some clones are missing from TCRdb's copy, which holds only in-frame ones; the method was immunoSEQ multiplex PCR. The sample holds roughly 340,000 clones, almost 90% seen once. Material: peripheral blood. These receptors were obtained from a woman aged 70 to 79 with COVID-19, enrolled during active disease.

The chain recombines TRBV2 with TRBJ2-6, with unresolved D. Germline CDR1 reads SNHLY; CDR2 reads FYNNEI. The CDR3 has 18 amino acids. V gave up 6 bases and J gave up 0 bases, with 18 bases separating them. CDR3 coding DNA: TGTGCCAGCAGCTCCGGGTCCTCATCCCTCTCTGGGGCCAACGTCCTGACTTTC. Protein sequence: CASSSGSSSLSGANVLTF.

The J gene is TRBJ1-1, the V gene TRBV10-2; TRBD1 agrees at 8 bases. The germline V gene has CDR1 WSHSY and CDR2 SAAADI. The CDR3 has 15 residues. V was pared by 5 bases and J by 1 base, with 6 bases of the junction left unmatched. The CDR3 loop reads CASSRTGRGNTEAFF. CDR3 nucleotides: TGCGCCAGCAGTAGGACAGGGAGGGGGAACACTGAAGCTTTCTTT.

The chain employs TRBV10-1 and TRBJ1-5, with TRBD1 identical over 9 bases. This CDR3 spans 12 amino acids. The germline gives CDR1 WNHNN, CDR2 SYGVQD (reference sequence). Trimming at V came to 11 bases and at J to 4 bases, leaving 3 bases not matched to a gene. CDR3 bases: TGCGCCCACAGGGGGCCGAATCAGCCCCAGCATTTT. This gives the protein CAHRGPNQPQHF.

The chain employs TRBV5-1 and TRBJ2-3, with TRBD1 matching over 8 bases. With V trimmed by 5 bases and J by 4 bases, 9 bases remained unmatched. This CDR3 spans 15 amino acids. Germline loops: CDR1 SGHRS, CDR2 YFSETQ. CDR3 sequence reads: CASSLGTGGADTQYF. The DNA for the CDR3 is TGCGCCAGCAGTCTAGGGACAGGAGGTGCAGATACGCAGTATTTT.

The chain links TRBV27 to TRBJ1-1; D is possibly TRBD1 (5 bases). Deletions cut 1 base from V and 1 base from J, with 10 bases between. Germline V CDR1 and CDR2: MNHEY, SMNVEV (reference sequence). The CDR3 has 15 amino acids. CDR3 coding DNA: TGTGCCAGCAGTTTATGGAGCCAGGGGAACACTGAAGCTTTCTTT. It specifies CASSLWSQGNTEAFF.

The chain joins TRBV7-9 to TRBJ1-5; 7 nucleotides line up with TRBD1. Germline V gives CDR1 SEHNR, CDR2 FQNEAQ (reference sequence). This CDR3 is built from 13 residues. Unmatched junction bases numbered 9, after V lost 5 bases and J lost 11 bases. For the CDR3, the DNA is TGTGCCAGCAGCCGGGACAGTCAATCGGCCCAGCATTTT. Protein: CASSRDSQSAQHF.

This sequence joins TRBV10-3 and TRBJ2-1; 8 positions agree with TRBD1. Germline values: CDR1 ENHRY, CDR2 SYGVKD. V shed 7 bases, J shed 7 bases, and the junction held 6 bases outside the gene matches. This CDR3 has 13 residues. CDR3 DNA: TGTGCCATCACGCAGGGGGCGGTTAATGAGCAGTTCTTC. It yields the protein CAITQGAVNEQFF.

The CDR3 DNA sequence: TGTGCCAGCAGTCAGGCCACCTTCAAAAGGAGCAATCAGCCCCAGCATTTT. It yields the protein CASSQATFKRSNQPQHF. This sequence joins TRBV6-2 or TRBV6-3 and TRBJ1-5, with D uncertain. V was clipped by 5 bases and J by 1 base, with 18 bases between them. CDR1 MNHEY and CDR2 SVGEGT come from the germline V gene. The length of the CDR3 is 17 residues.